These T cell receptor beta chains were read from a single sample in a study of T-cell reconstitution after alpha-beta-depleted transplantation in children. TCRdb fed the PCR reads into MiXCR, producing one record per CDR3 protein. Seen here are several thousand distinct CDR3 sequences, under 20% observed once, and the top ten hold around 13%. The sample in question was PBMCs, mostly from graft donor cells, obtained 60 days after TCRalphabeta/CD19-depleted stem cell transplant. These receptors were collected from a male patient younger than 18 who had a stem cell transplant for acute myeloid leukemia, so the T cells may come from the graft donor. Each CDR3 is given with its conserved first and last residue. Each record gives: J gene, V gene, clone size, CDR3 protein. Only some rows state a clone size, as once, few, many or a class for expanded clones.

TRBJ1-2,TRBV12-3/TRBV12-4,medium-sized,CASSSGQLAHYGYTF
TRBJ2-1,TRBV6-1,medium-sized,CASSRGRTSSYNEQFF
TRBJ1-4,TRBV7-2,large,CASSRHSALTTNEKLFF
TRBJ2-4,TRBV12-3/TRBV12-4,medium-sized,CASSPGQTLAKNIQYF
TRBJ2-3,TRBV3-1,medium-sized,CASSLFDDTQYF
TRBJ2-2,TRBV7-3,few,CASSPLATGELFF
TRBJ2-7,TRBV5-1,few,CASSLRGRIYEQYF
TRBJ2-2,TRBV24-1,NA,CATGYSGMGNTGELFF
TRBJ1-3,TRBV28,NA,CASSQGVLSGNTIYF
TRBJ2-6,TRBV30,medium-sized,CAWSPFSGANVLTF
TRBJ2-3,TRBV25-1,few,CASRRGPTDTQYF
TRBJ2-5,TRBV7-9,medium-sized,CASSLDSGYGTQYF
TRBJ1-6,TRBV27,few,CASSLGVSPLHF
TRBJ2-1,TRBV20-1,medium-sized,CSALPHSASSYNEQFF
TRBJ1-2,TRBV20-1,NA,CSARDRPANYGYTF
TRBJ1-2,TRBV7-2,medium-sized,CASSEPNTYGYTF
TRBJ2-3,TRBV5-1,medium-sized,CASSGLAGRTDTQYF
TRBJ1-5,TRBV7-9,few,CASSSGQGIPPQHF
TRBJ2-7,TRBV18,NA,CASSIPRSEQYF
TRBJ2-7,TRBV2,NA,CASSENYEQYF
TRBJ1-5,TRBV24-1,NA,CATSLFSSNQPQHF
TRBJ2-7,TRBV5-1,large,CASSLGNRRGQDEQYF
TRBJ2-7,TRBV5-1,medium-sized,CASSSAGQGYEQYF
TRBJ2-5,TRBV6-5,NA,CASSYSTLGGETQYF
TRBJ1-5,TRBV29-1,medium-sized,CSVADRGGQPQHF
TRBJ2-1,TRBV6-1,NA,CASFLDILGEQFF
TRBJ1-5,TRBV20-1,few,CSARDRKGRESNQPQHF
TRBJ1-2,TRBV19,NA,CASSGRDLYGYTF
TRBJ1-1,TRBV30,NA,CAWSPHVGGQATEAFF
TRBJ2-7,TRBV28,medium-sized,CASSLNQGVYEQYF
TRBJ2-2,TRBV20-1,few,CSASRGLLNTGELFF
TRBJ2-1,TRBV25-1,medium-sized,CASSRDRPEVEQFF
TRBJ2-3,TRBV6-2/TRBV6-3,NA,CASSYPSGLAGAGTDTQYF
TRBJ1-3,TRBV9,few,CASSVEGGYGNTIYF
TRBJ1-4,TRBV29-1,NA,CSVDHNEKLFF
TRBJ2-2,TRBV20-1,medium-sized,CSAEDRGQSGELFF
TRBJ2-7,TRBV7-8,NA,CASSLFTGSYEQYF